This TCR beta chain was sequenced during a study of regulatory T cells in long-lasting Graves disease. About the research overall: Recently diagnosed Graves' patients had received antithyroid drugs for under 3 months.

In this sample, this clonotype turned up once. An end of the junction does not agree with germline; a read error may underlie this. Library construction for TCR beta used iRepertoire HTBI primers and Arm-PCR of CDR3 regions. TCRdb reprocessed the multiplex PCR reads with MiXCR, giving one entry per CDR3 protein. In the table there are hundreds of thousands of distinct CDR3 sequences, around 17% of which are singletons. As to time point: newly diagnosed GD, antithyroid drugs for less than 3 months. Extracted RNA from PBMCs served as the source of the TCR library. The germline gives CDR1 MDHEN, CDR2 SYDVKM. The CDR3 covers 12 residues. This same sample was also part of a study on T cells in Graves' hyperthyroidism and ophthalmopathy. From that second work: Using the HTBI primer set, a first-round RT-PCR was run on the TCR CDR3. Model predictions of ophthalmopathy came a median around 6.5 months before onset.

The receptor was derived from a middle-aged man with Graves disease. The source was peripheral blood mononuclear cells (PBMCs), collected at new diagnosis, from a patient treated with antithyroid drugs. The chain joins TRBV28 to TRBJ1-5, with D perhaps matching TRBD1 (6 bases). CDR3 DNA: TGTGCCAGCAGTCGGGACAATCAGCCCCAGCGTTTT. This sequence encodes CASSRDNQPQRF.